This T cell receptor (beta chain) stems from a study of radiotherapy plus CTLA-4 blockade in lung cancer. Study-level information: Overall, 18% of patients showed an objective response, while approximately 28% attained disease control.

Looked up from germline, CDR1 is LGHNA and CDR2 is YSLEER. The trim removed 0 bases at V and 8 bases at J, leaving 6 bases unmatched. The CDR3 runs 16 residues. Sequencing was performed with immunoSEQ multiplex PCR; in TCRdb, only in-frame clones are kept and a portion is missing. The sample carries about 83,000 clones, over 70% recorded once. The chain couples TRBV4-3 to TRBJ1-6, with 8 bases fitting TRBD1. The sample was peripheral blood, taken from a patient treated with radiotherapy plus ipilimumab. This clonotype was obtained from a human donor with non-small cell lung cancer who had a partial response to radiotherapy plus ipilimumab. Some clones in this sample may be carry-over from other donors' samples. CDR3 residues: CASSQDISGGYSPLHF. In DNA, the CDR3 is TGCGCCAGCAGCCAAGATATCTCAGGGGGCTATTCACCCCTCCACTTT.